This is a list of T cell receptor beta chains from one sample in a study of cytomegalovirus exposure and HLA in healthy donors. Only in-frame clones appear in the TCRdb table, and some are missing; sequencing was by immunoSEQ multiplex PCR. The repertoire has some 220,000 clones, more than 85% of them found once; the top ten carry 1%. Sequencing used PBMCs. The receptors were gathered from a woman aged 18-35 years in good health and CMV-seronegative. Each CDR3 is given with its conserved first and last residue. A D gene is named only where the DNA matches it firmly. The size field is filled for only some rows; it gives once, few, many or a size class.

>-|TRBV5-5|TRBJ1-2|-
TGTGCCAGCAGCCATAGTGCTGAGAACTATGGCTACACCTTC
CASSHSAENYGYTF
>once|TRBV6-5|TRBJ1-1|-
TGTGCCAGCAGTTTAAACAGGGAAGCCACTGAAGCTTTCTTT
CASSLNREATEAFF
>-|TRBV2|TRBJ2-3|-
TGTGCCAGCAGTAGTCCCAGGGGATATACGCAGTATTTT
CASSSPRGYTQYF
>-|TRBV27|TRBJ1-5|TRBD1
TGTGCCAGCAGCCGAAACAGGGGGTTCCTTAGCAATCAGCCCCAGCATTTT
CASSRNRGFLSNQPQHF
>-|TRBV7-9|TRBJ2-7|-
TGTGCCAGCAGCTCCGAGGGAGCGCTATCCTACGAGCAGTACTTC
CASSSEGALSYEQYF
>-|TRBV7-2|TRBJ2-7|-
TGTGCCAGCAGTAAAGGACTGGACCGTTACGAGCAGTACTTC
CASSKGLDRYEQYF
>-|TRBV6-1|TRBJ1-2|TRBD1
TGTGCCAGCAGTAAGGGGGCCCATGGCTACACCTTC
CASSKGAHGYTF
>-|TRBV5-1|TRBJ1-1|-
TGCGCCAGCAGCTTGGACAGGACGAACACTGAAGCTTTCTTT
CASSLDRTNTEAFF
>-|TRBV10-3|TRBJ2-7|-
TGTGCCACCGGGGACTCCCAGGAGGAGCAGTACTTC
CATGDSQEEQYF
>once|TRBV6-4|TRBJ2-3|TRBD2
TGTGCCAGCAGTGACTCTCCGGGAGGGCCAGATACGCAGTATTTT
CASSDSPGGPDTQYF
>-|TRBV7-9|TRBJ1-4|-
TGTGCCAGCAGCTCGGGGGAGGAGAAACTGTTTTTT
CASSSGEEKLFF
>-|TRBV7-8|TRBJ1-1|-
TGTGCCAGCAGCCAGAGACAGGCTGCTTTCTTT
CASSQRQAAFF
>few|TRBV27|TRBJ1-1|-
TGTGCCAGCAGTTTTCTACAGCACATGAACACTGAAGCTTTCTTT
CASSFLQHMNTEAFF
>-|TRBV10-3|TRBJ2-3|TRBD2
TGTGCCATCAGGGACTTTGCGGGGGGGCCAGATACGCAGTATTTT
CAIRDFAGGPDTQYF
>-|TRBV27|TRBJ1-1|TRBD1
TGTGCCAGCAGTCGCCGAACAGGGGGGGCGGCTGAAGCTTTCTTT
CASSRRTGGAAEAFF
>-|TRBV10-3|TRBJ1-5|TRBD1
TGTGCCATCAGTGAGAACAGGGGCCCTCAGCATTTT
CAISENRGPQHF
>-|TRBV6-6|TRBJ1-1|-
TGTGCCAGCACCGCGGGACGGAAGAACACTGAAGCTTTCTTT
CASTAGRKNTEAFF
>-|TRBV30|TRBJ1-2|-
TGTGCCTGGACCAGGGGCAGTCCTGGCTACACCTTC
CAWTRGSPGYTF
>-|TRBV11-3|TRBJ1-2|-
TGTGCCAGCAGCTTAAGAGGGACTGCCTATGGCTACACCTTC
CASSLRGTAYGYTF
>once|TRBV18|TRBJ2-1|-
TGTGCCAGCTCACCCTCGATCGGGGGTCATAACAATGAGCAGTTCTTC
CASSPSIGGHNNEQFF
>-|TRBV5-1|TRBJ1-5|-
TGCGCCAGCAGCTTGGGCCAGAGCAATCAGCCCCAGCATTTT
CASSLGQSNQPQHF
>few|TRBV6-5|TRBJ2-7|TRBD1
TGTGCCAGTACCACCGGCACAGGGGCGACCTACGAGCAGTACTTC
CASTTGTGATYEQYF
>-|TRBV5-8|TRBJ1-2|-
TGTGCCAGCAGCCAAAATGGCTACACCTTC
CASSQNGYTF
>-|TRBV7-2|TRBJ2-1|-
TGTGCCAGCAGCTTATCTCCGGGAGAGGAGTTCTTC
CASSLSPGEEFF
>-|TRBV19|TRBJ2-4|-
TGTGCCAGTAGTAGAACCCAGCGTTCCAAAAACATTCAGTACTTC
CASSRTQRSKNIQYF
>-|TRBV18|TRBJ1-5|-
TGTGCCAGCTCAACGGGGGGCCATCAGCCCCAGCATTTT
CASSTGGHQPQHF
>-|TRBV19|TRBJ1-4|TRBD1
TGTGCCAGTAGTGTCGACAGGGGTGGAAAGGAAAAACTGTTTTTT
CASSVDRGGKEKLFF
>-|TRBV18|TRBJ2-5|TRBD1
TGTGCCAGCTCTCCCAGGGGGCAAGAGACCCAGTACTTC
CASSPRGQETQYF
>-|TRBV7-2|TRBJ2-5|-
TGTGCCAGCAGTCCCCACGGGGGGCCGGGGACCCAGTACTTC
CASSPHGGPGTQYF
>few|TRBV30|TRBJ2-5|TRBD2
TGTGCCTGGAGGTTGGGACTAGCGGACCAAGAGACCCAGTACTTC
CAWRLGLADQETQYF
>-|TRBV5-6|TRBJ1-2|-
TGTGCCAGCAGCTTGTATTCAGGGCTGCGGGGCTACACCTTC
CASSLYSGLRGYTF
>-|TRBV5-5|TRBJ2-7|-
TGTGCCAGCAGCTCGGCCCTGAGGGAGCAGTACTTC
CASSSALREQYF
>-|TRBV19|TRBJ2-3|-
TGTGCCAGTAGTCGGCGGGACCGCGCAGATACGCAGTATTTT
CASSRRDRADTQYF
>-|TRBV2|TRBJ1-5|-
TGTGCCAGCGCGGTAAGACAGGTCAATCAGCCCCAGCATTTT
CASAVRQVNQPQHF
>once|TRBV9|TRBJ2-3|TRBD2
TGTGCCAGCAGCCCGAGGGCGGGAGTGGGCACAGATACGCAGTATTTT
CASSPRAGVGTDTQYF
>-|TRBV7-2|TRBJ1-2|-
TGTGCCAGCAGCTTAGAAATAGGACGACAGGAAAACTATGGCTACACCTTC
CASSLEIGRQENYGYTF
>-|TRBV29-1|TRBJ2-1|TRBD1
TGCAGCATTCCCGTGCCGGGACAGGGCAATGAGCAGTTCTTC
CSIPVPGQGNEQFF
>-|TRBV10-1|TRBJ2-7|-
TGCGCCAGCGGTCCCTCGGAGCCCTACGAGCAGTACTTC
CASGPSEPYEQYF
>once|TRBV5-6|TRBJ2-7|-
TGTGCCAGCAGCTTGGCACGTGGCCCCGGGGTTTCCTACGAGCAGTACTTC
CASSLARGPGVSYEQYF
>-|TRBV18|TRBJ1-6|TRBD1
TGTGCCAGCGGGACAGCCTATAATTCACCCCTCCACTTT
CASGTAYNSPLHF
>-|TRBV9|TRBJ1-1|TRBD1
TGTGCCAGCAGCGTTAGCGAGGGGGCCGCTGAAGCTTTCTTT
CASSVSEGAAEAFF
>once|TRBV13|TRBJ2-5|TRBD2
TGTGCCAGCAGCGCGCCGGGACTAGCGGGAGGGATGGAGACCCAGTACTTC
CASSAPGLAGGMETQYF
>-|TRBV6-1|TRBJ1-1|TRBD1
TGTGCCAGCAGTGGGGGACAGCCTGAAGCTTTCTTT
CASSGGQPEAFF
>-|TRBV28|TRBJ1-4|TRBD1
TGTGCCAGCAGTTCGCAACAGGGGCGGATTGAAAAACTGTTTTTT
CASSSQQGRIEKLFF
>-|TRBV4-1|TRBJ2-3|-
TGCGCCAGCAGCCAAGAACTTTGGACAGAATATAGCACAGATACGCAGTATTTT
CASSQELWTEYSTDTQYF
>-|TRBV27|TRBJ2-1|TRBD2
TGTGCCAGCAGTTACGCGGGAGGCCATGAGCAGTTCTTC
CASSYAGGHEQFF
>-|TRBV5-1|TRBJ2-2|-
TGCGCCAGCAGCTTCGGGAGCACCGGGGAGCTGTTTTTT
CASSFGSTGELFF
>once|TRBV9|TRBJ2-2|TRBD1
TGTGCCAGCAGCGTAGCTTCAGGGGGCAGTGGGGAGCTGTTTTTT
CASSVASGGSGELFF
>-|TRBV20-1|TRBJ1-2|-
TGCAGTGCTAGAAGACTGTATGGCTACACCTTC
CSARRLYGYTF
>-|TRBV7-6|TRBJ2-1|TRBD2
TGTGCCAGCAGCTGGGGACTAGCGGGAGAGGGCGGCTATGAGCAGTTCTTC
CASSWGLAGEGGYEQFF
>-|TRBV5-1|TRBJ1-1|-
TGCGCCAGCAGCCCAGCGACAGTGAACACTGAAGCTTTCTTT
CASSPATVNTEAFF
>-|TRBV9|TRBJ2-5|TRBD1
TGTGCCAGCAGAGGGGGCGGCGAGACCCAGTACTTC
CASRGGGETQYF
>-|TRBV5-5|TRBJ2-7|TRBD1
TGTGCCAGCAGCTTGTTACCCCCAGTGACAGGGACATTGGAGCAGTACTTC
CASSLLPPVTGTLEQYF
>once|TRBV5-5|TRBJ1-1|-
TGTGCCAGCAGCCGTCCGGGAGCCGGCACTGAAGCTTTCTTT
CASSRPGAGTEAFF
>-|TRBV5-1|TRBJ1-2|-
TGCGCCAGCAGTCTAGGTCCTAACTATGGCTACACCTTC
CASSLGPNYGYTF
>-|TRBV6-5|TRBJ1-2|-
TGTGCCAGCAGTTACGTCGGGATAGGAGGCTACACCTTC
CASSYVGIGGYTF
>-|TRBV7-9|TRBJ2-2|-
TGTGCCAGCAGTCGGGCCGGGGAGCTGTTTTTT
CASSRAGELFF
>-|TRBV7-2|TRBJ1-5|-
TGTGCCAGCAGTCCCCGATCGGATCAGCCCCAGCATTTT
CASSPRSDQPQHF
>-|TRBV5-4|TRBJ1-1|-
TGTGCCAGCCAGCCATTTAGAGGCATGAACACTGAAGCTTTCTTT
CASQPFRGMNTEAFF